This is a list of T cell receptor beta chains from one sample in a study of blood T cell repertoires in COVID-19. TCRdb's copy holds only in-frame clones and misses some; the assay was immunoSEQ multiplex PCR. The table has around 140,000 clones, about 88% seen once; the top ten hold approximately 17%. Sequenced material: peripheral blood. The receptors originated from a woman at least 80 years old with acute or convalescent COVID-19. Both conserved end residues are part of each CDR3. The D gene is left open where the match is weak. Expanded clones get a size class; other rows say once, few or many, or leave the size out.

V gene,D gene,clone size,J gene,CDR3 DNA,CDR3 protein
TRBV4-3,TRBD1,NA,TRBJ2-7,TGCGCCAGCAGCCAAGACCCGGGACAGGGGGGCTACGAGCAGTACTTC,CASSQDPGQGGYEQYF
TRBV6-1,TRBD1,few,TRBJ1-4,TGTGCCAGCAGTGAGCCTGGACAGGGGTTGACTAATGAAAAACTGTTTTTT,CASSEPGQGLTNEKLFF
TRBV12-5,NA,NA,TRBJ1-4,TGTGCTAGTGGTTTGGGAGGAGGGACTAATGAAAAACTGTTTTTT,CASGLGGGTNEKLFF
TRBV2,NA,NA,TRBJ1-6,TGTGCCAGCAGTGAGGAGGGATCGGATTCACCCCTCCACTTT,CASSEEGSDSPLHF
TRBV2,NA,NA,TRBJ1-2,TGTGCCAGCAGTGAAGCCTGGCGGGCCACAGGGAGAAATAACTATGGCTACACCTTC,CASSEAWRATGRNNYGYTF
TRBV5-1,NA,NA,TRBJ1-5,TGCGCCAGCAGCTTGGGAGAAAGCAATCAGCCCCAGCATTTT,CASSLGESNQPQHF
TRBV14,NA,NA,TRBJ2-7,TGTGCCAGCAGCTCACAGGGCTACGAGCAGTACTTC,CASSSQGYEQYF
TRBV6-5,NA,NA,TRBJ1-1,TGTGCCAGCAGTCAATTATTTGAGAAAGCTTTCTTT,CASSQLFEKAFF
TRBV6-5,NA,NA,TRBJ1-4,TGTGCCAGCAGTACCGGGGGAACTAATGAAAAACTGTTTTTT,CASSTGGTNEKLFF
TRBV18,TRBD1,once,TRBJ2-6,TGTGCCAGCTCACCGCGGACAGGGCACTCTGGGGCCAACGTCCTGACTTTC,CASSPRTGHSGANVLTF
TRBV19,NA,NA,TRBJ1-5,TGTGCCAGTAGTATAGAAGCTAATCAGCCCCAGCATTTT,CASSIEANQPQHF
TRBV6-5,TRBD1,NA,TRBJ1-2,TGTGCCAGCAGTCCCAACGACCGGACAGGGTTCGGCTACACCTTC,CASSPNDRTGFGYTF
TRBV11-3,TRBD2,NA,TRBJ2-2,TGTGCCAGCAGCGGAGCGGGGGGGGGCACCGGGGAGCTGTTTTTT,CASSGAGGGTGELFF
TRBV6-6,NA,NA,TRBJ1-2,TGTGCCACCCAGAGGGATCATTACGCCTACTATGGCTACACCTTC,CATQRDHYAYYGYTF
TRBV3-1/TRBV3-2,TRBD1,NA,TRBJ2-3,TGTGCCAGCAGGGATCGACAGGGAAGGTTGGATACGCAGTATTTT,CASRDRQGRLDTQYF
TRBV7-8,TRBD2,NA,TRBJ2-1,TGTGCCAGCAGCTCCCGACTAGCGGGCGAATACAATGAGCAGTTCTTC,CASSSRLAGEYNEQFF
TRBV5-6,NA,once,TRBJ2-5,TGTGCCAGCAGCCTCCAGGGGAATCAAGAGACCCAGTACTTC,CASSLQGNQETQYF
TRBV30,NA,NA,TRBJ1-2,TGTGCCTGGACCAACACGGGGGGCTACACCTTC,CAWTNTGGYTF
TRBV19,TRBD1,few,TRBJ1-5,TGTGCCAGTAGTCTTTATATGCAGGGGGAGCAGCCCCAGCATTTT,CASSLYMQGEQPQHF
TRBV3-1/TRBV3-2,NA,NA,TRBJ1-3,TGTGCCAGCAGCCAACAGGACAGAGTTGGAAACACCATATATTTT,CASSQQDRVGNTIYF
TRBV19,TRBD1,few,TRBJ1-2,TGTGCCAGTAGTATAGCCACCGGGACAGGGAAGTATGGCTACACCTTC,CASSIATGTGKYGYTF
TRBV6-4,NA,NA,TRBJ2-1,TGTGCCAGCAGTACCTCGTCATGGGCAGATGAGCAGTTCTTC,CASSTSSWADEQFF